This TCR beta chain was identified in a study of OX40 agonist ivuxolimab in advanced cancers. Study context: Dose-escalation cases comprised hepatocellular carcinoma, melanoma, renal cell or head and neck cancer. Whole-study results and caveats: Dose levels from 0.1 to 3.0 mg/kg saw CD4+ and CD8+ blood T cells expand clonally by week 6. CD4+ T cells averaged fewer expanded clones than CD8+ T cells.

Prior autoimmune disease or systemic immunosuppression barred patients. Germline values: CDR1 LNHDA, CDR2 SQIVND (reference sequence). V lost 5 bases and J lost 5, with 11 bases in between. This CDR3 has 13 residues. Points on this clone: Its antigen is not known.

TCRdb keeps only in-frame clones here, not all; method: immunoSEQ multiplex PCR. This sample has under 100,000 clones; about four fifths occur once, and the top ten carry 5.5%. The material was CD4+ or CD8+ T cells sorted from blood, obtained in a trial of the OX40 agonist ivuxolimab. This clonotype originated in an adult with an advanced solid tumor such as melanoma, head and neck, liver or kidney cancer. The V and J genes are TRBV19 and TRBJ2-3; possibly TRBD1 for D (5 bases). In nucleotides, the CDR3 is TGTGCCAGTAGTCCCACAGGCCTAGATACGCAGTATTTT. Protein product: CASSPTGLDTQYF. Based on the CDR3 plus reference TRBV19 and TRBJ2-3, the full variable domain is DGGITQSPKYLFRKEGQNVTLSCEQNLNHDAMYWYRQDPGQGLRLIYYSQIVNDFQKGDIAEGYSVSREKKESFPLTVTSAQKNPTAFYLCASSPTGLDTQYFGPGTRLTVL.